This note documents a single T cell receptor (beta chain) sequence. Its antigen is not identified. The CDR3 loop spans 15 amino acids. Germline loops: CDR1 SGHDT, CDR2 YYEEEE. Trimming stripped 3 bases from V and 2 bases from J, with 13 bases between. TCRdb's table, derived via immunoSEQ multiplex PCR, lists solely in-frame clones and lacks some. The sample shows 60,000 to 75,000 clones, roughly three quarters of them seen only once. The source of the sample is a study of radiotherapy plus CTLA-4 blockade in lung cancer. Study outcomes and limitations: Clones derived from tumor TCRs expanded in blood after radiotherapy plus ipilimumab.

The rearrangement links TRBV5-6 to TRBJ2-3, with D possibly TRBD1 on 5 matching bases. This material consisted of peripheral blood, taken from a patient treated with radiotherapy plus ipilimumab. This receptor was identified in a human donor with non-small cell lung cancer whose response to radiotherapy plus ipilimumab could not be evaluated. Some clones in this sample may be carry-over from other donors' samples. The CDR3 nucleotides read TGTGCCAGCAGCTGGGGCAGGGAATACACAGATACGCAGTATTTT. Amino acid sequence: CASSWGREYTDTQYF.